This T cell receptor beta chain was identified in a study of cytomegalovirus exposure and HLA in healthy donors. Germline V gene data show CDR1 as SGHTA and CDR2 as FQGNSA. The CDR3 runs to 13 residues. With 7 bases removed from V and 3 bases from J, the gap between germline ends came to 12 bases. Sequencing used immunoSEQ multiplex PCR; TCRdb keeps in-frame clones, though not all of them. The sample carries roughly 70,000 clones, around 90% recorded once. The genes are TRBV7-2 and TRBJ1-1, with D possibly TRBD1 on 5 matching bases. The source is a woman under 30 in good health and CMV-seropositive. Sequencing was performed on PBMCs. CDR3 bases: TGTGCCAGCACCAGATGGGGGGACACTGAAGCTTTCTTT. Amino acids: CASTRWGDTEAFF.